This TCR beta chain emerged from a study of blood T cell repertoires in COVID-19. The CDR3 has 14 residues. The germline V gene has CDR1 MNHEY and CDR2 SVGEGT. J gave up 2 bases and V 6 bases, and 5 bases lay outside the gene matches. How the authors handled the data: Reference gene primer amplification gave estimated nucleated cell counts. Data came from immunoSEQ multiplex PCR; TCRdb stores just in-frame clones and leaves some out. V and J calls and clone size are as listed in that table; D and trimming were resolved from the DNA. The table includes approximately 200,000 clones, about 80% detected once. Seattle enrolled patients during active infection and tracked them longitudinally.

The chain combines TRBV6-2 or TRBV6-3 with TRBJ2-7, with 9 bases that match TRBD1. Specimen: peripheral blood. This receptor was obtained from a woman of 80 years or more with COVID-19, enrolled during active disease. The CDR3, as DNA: TGTGCCAGCAGCCACGGACAGGGGCCCTACGAGCAGTACTTC. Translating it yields CASSHGQGPYEQYF.